The rows below give T cell receptor beta chains drawn from one sample of a study of cytomegalovirus exposure and HLA in healthy donors. Assay used: immunoSEQ multiplex PCR; TCRdb lists only in-frame clones, some missing. Of about 200,000 clones listed, 60% to 80% are singletons. The material sequenced was PBMCs. The receptors derive from a woman aged 25 to 39 in good health and CMV-seronegative. Each CDR3 is given with its conserved first and last residue. A D gene is named only where the DNA matches it firmly. Not all rows give a size; the values are once, few, many and, for expanded clones, a class.

>TRBJ2-3|NA|TRBV6-6|NA
TGTGCCAGCAGTTACGCTGGGGCGGTGGGGGGAGATACGCAGTATTTT
CASSYAGAVGGDTQYF
>TRBJ2-3|TRBD1|TRBV6-1|NA
TGTGCCAGCAGTCGGGACAGAAGCACAGATACGCAGTATTTT
CASSRDRSTDTQYF
>TRBJ2-7|NA|TRBV5-1|NA
TGCGCCAGCAGCCTCCGGGGGGCCTCCTACGAGCAGTACTTC
CASSLRGASYEQYF
>TRBJ2-5|NA|TRBV7-2|NA
TGTGCCAGCAGCTCGGACTGGGGACAAGAGACCCAGTACTTC
CASSSDWGQETQYF
>TRBJ2-1|TRBD2|TRBV5-8|few
TGTGCCAGCAGTCTAGGACTAGCGGGACGGGATGAGCAGTTCTTC
CASSLGLAGRDEQFF
>TRBJ1-3|NA|TRBV18|NA
TGTGCCAGCTCACCACCAAGGGGAACTGGAAACACCATATATTTT
CASSPPRGTGNTIYF
>TRBJ2-7|TRBD1|TRBV5-1|NA
TGCGCCAGCAGCTTGGAATTAACAGGGGGTCTGTACGAGCAGTACTTC
CASSLELTGGLYEQYF
>TRBJ2-1|NA|TRBV10-3|NA
TGTGCCATCAGTGAGTCGATTAGCGCCCGGAACAATGAGCAGTTCTTC
CAISESISARNNEQFF
>TRBJ2-5|NA|TRBV4-2|NA
TGTGCCAGCAGCCAAAATACCGGGACTTCCAAAGAGACCCAGTACTTC
CASSQNTGTSKETQYF
>TRBJ1-1|TRBD1|TRBV7-9|NA
TGTGCCAGCAGCCTGGACAGGAGGACTGAAGCTTTCTTT
CASSLDRRTEAFF
>TRBJ2-7|TRBD2|TRBV5-1|NA
TGCGCCAGCAGCTTGGGGGTGGGGGGGTACGAGCAGTACTTC
CASSLGVGGYEQYF
>TRBJ2-1|TRBD1|TRBV2|NA
TGTGCCAGCCTTTTCCGGGACAGGCACTACAATGAGCAGTTCTTC
CASLFRDRHYNEQFF
>TRBJ2-7|TRBD2|TRBV9|once
TGTGCCAGCAGCCCGGGCGGACTAGTCAGCGAGCAGTACTTC
CASSPGGLVSEQYF
>TRBJ2-3|NA|TRBV5-6|NA
TGTGCCAGCAGCTTGGCGGGGACAGATACGCAGTATTTT
CASSLAGTDTQYF
>TRBJ2-7|TRBD1|TRBV10-3|NA
TGTGCCATCAAGCCGGGACAGGGGGACTACGAGCAGTACTTC
CAIKPGQGDYEQYF
>TRBJ2-2|NA|TRBV11-2|NA
TGTGCCAGCAGCCCTAGACCTCTGCACACCGGGGAGCTGTTTTTT
CASSPRPLHTGELFF
>TRBJ2-7|NA|TRBV28|few
TGTGCCAGCAGTTACTACTCCTACGAGCAGTACTTC
CASSYYSYEQYF
>TRBJ2-3|TRBD2|TRBV7-3|NA
TGTGCCAGCAGCTCAGCGGGGGGGCCCCCAGATACGCAGTATTTT
CASSSAGGPPDTQYF
>TRBJ2-1|NA|TRBV11-1|NA
TGTGCCAGCAGTCCCACAGGGCTCCCGACTGAGCAGTTCTTC
CASSPTGLPTEQFF
>TRBJ1-5|NA|TRBV9|NA
TGTGCCAGCAGCGCGAATGACAGGAGCAATCAGCCCCAGCATTTT
CASSANDRSNQPQHF
>TRBJ2-7|NA|TRBV5-1|NA
TGCGCCAGCAGCCCATCACTCCCTTCCTACGAGCAGTACTTC
CASSPSLPSYEQYF
>TRBJ2-2|TRBD1|TRBV5-1|NA
TGCGCCAGCAGCTTCAGGGGGCCTGAGTTCGGGGAGCTGTTTTTT
CASSFRGPEFGELFF
>TRBJ1-5|NA|TRBV6-1|NA
TGTGCCAGCTGGTTAGGGGGTCAGCCCCAGCATTTT
CASWLGGQPQHF
>TRBJ1-4|NA|TRBV30|NA
TGTGCCTGGAGTACAGGAAACCTTAACAATGAAAAACTGTTTTTT
CAWSTGNLNNEKLFF
>TRBJ2-5|NA|TRBV30|NA
TGTGCCTGGAGGGGTGCAGGTCGGGAGACCCAGTACTTC
CAWRGAGRETQYF
>TRBJ1-1|TRBD1|TRBV7-6|NA
TGTGCCAGCAGCTTAGGTCCCGGGACAGGGGGCCTTATGAACACTGAAGCTTTCTTT
CASSLGPGTGGLMNTEAFF
>TRBJ1-1|TRBD1|TRBV29-1|NA
TGCAGCGACTTGACAGGGGCCGGGACTGAAGCTTTCTTT
CSDLTGAGTEAFF
>TRBJ2-2|TRBD1|TRBV7-9|NA
TGTGCCAGCAGCTCGGGGCAAAGGGACAGCCCGAACACCGGGGAGCTGTTTTTT
CASSSGQRDSPNTGELFF
>TRBJ2-3|TRBD2|TRBV9|NA
TGTGCCAGCAGCCCAGCGGGGGGATATACAGATACGCAGTATTTT
CASSPAGGYTDTQYF
>TRBJ1-2|NA|TRBV10-1|once
TGCGCCAGCAGTGAGTCGCGGCGAGATGGCTACACCTTC
CASSESRRDGYTF
>TRBJ1-6|NA|TRBV27|NA
TGTGCCAGCAGTTTACAGGGACGGGACTTTTCACCCCTCCACTTT
CASSLQGRDFSPLHF
>TRBJ2-1|TRBD2|TRBV5-6|NA
TGTGCCAGCAGCTTGGGACTAGCGGACAATGAGCAGTTCTTC
CASSLGLADNEQFF
>TRBJ2-3|NA|TRBV28|NA
TGTGCCAGCAAGGTAACAGGGATTACAGATACGCAGTATTTT
CASKVTGITDTQYF
>TRBJ2-2|NA|TRBV5-1|once
TGCGCCAGCAGCTTGTTGACAGTAGGGAACACCGGGGAGCTGTTTTTT
CASSLLTVGNTGELFF
>TRBJ2-3|NA|TRBV5-4|few
TGTGCCAGCAGCTCGGGGTCTAGCACAGATACGCAGTATTTT
CASSSGSSTDTQYF
>TRBJ1-4|NA|TRBV4-2|NA
TGTGCCAGCAGCCAAAGAGGCTCGGGAAGAACTAATGAAAAACTGTTTTTT
CASSQRGSGRTNEKLFF
>TRBJ2-1|TRBD2|TRBV5-1|NA
TGCGCCAGCAGCTCGGGACTAGCGGGAGGGCTCTACAATGAGCAGTTCTTC
CASSSGLAGGLYNEQFF
>TRBJ1-2|NA|TRBV4-1|once
TGCGCCAGCAGCCCACAGGGCGTTGGGAACTATGGCTACACCTTC
CASSPQGVGNYGYTF
>TRBJ1-2|NA|TRBV7-9|NA
TGTGCCAGCAGCTTAGGCCTCGACAGTACCTATGGCTACACCTTC
CASSLGLDSTYGYTF
>TRBJ1-2|NA|TRBV4-2|NA
TGTGCCAGCAGCCTTCCGGGAGAGCCCTATGGCTACCCCTTC
CASSLPGEPYGYPF
>TRBJ1-3|TRBD1|TRBV9|NA
TGTGCCAGCAGCGTGCAGACAGGGGTTGGAAACACCATATATTTT
CASSVQTGVGNTIYF
>TRBJ1-4|TRBD1|TRBV5-5|NA
TGTGCCAGCAGCGGTTCCGGGACAGGGAGAGAAAAACTGTTTTTT
CASSGSGTGREKLFF
>TRBJ2-1|NA|TRBV19|NA
TGTGCCAGTACCTCTCCCTACAATGAGCAGTTCTTC
CASTSPYNEQFF
>TRBJ2-5|TRBD2|TRBV4-1|NA
TGCGCCAGCAGCCGCCTTTTAGCGGGAGGGAGCCAAGAGACCCAGTACTTC
CASSRLLAGGSQETQYF
>TRBJ2-1|TRBD1|TRBV25-1|NA
TGTGCCAGCAGTGAACCGACTACAGGGGACAATGAGCAGTTCTTC
CASSEPTTGDNEQFF
>TRBJ1-1|NA|TRBV2|NA
TGTGCCAGCAGTGAAGATCGCACTGAAGCTTTCTTT
CASSEDRTEAFF
>TRBJ2-7|TRBD2|TRBV5-1|NA
TGCGCCAGCAGCCCCCTGGGGAGGGGGCAGTACTTC
CASSPLGRGQYF
>TRBJ2-3|NA|TRBV6-4|NA
TGTGCCAGCAGTGACTCTCGGGATGGGGCAGATACGCAGTATTTT
CASSDSRDGADTQYF
>TRBJ2-7|NA|TRBV5-6|NA
TGTGCCAGCAGCTTGGTGGGTAGGTTTTACAGCCGACACTACGAGCAGTACTTC
CASSLVGRFYSRHYEQYF
>TRBJ1-3|NA|TRBV4-1|few
TGCGCCAGCAGCCAAGGCAGGGCATTCTCTGGAAACACCATATATTTT
CASSQGRAFSGNTIYF
>TRBJ2-1|NA|TRBV27|NA
TGTGCCAGCAGTTATAGCGGTGGATCTCACAATGAGCAGTTCTTC
CASSYSGGSHNEQFF
>TRBJ1-6|TRBD1|TRBV7-8|once
TGTGCCAGCAGCCTCGGGACAGGCTATAATTCACCCCTCCACTTT
CASSLGTGYNSPLHF
>TRBJ2-7|TRBD2|TRBV13|NA
TGTGCCAGCAGCTTATCCGGGACTAGCATCTCCGAGCAGTACTTC
CASSLSGTSISEQYF
>TRBJ2-1|TRBD1|TRBV7-2|NA
TGTGCCAGCAGCCTAGGACAGGGGGTGTTAGATGAGCAGTTCTTC
CASSLGQGVLDEQFF
>TRBJ2-7|TRBD1|TRBV29-1|NA
TGCAGCGTTGGGACAGGTTTCAACGAGCAGTACTTC
CSVGTGFNEQYF
>TRBJ1-2|NA|TRBV21-1|NA
TGTGCCAGCAGCAAAGGACAGGGGGGATCTAACTATGGCTACACCTTC
CASSKGQGGSNYGYTF
>TRBJ1-4|NA|TRBV5-6|NA
TGTGCCAGCAGCTTAGCTCCGGGTGAAAAACTGTTTTTT
CASSLAPGEKLFF
>TRBJ2-7|TRBD2|TRBV27|NA
TGTGCCAGCAGGCGGGGGGGCCCCTACGAGCAGTACTTC
CASRRGGPYEQYF